The clone carrying this TCR beta chain has only one observation. Its antigen is not identified. Trimming left V 2 bases short and J 2 bases short, with 4 bases between. CDR3 size: 11 residues. Germline V CDR1 and CDR2: DFQATT, SNEGSKA (reference sequence). This entry belongs to a study of CD8+ T cells in alopecia areata. Study summary: The study gave treated patients oral tofacitinib at 5 to 10 mg twice daily. General study findings and limits: Higher clonality and more expanded CD8+ clones appeared in lesional than normal scalp. Possibly because of HLA-related factors, TCR sharing was less clear across patients than in mice. Sequenced scalp T cells also include alphabeta T cells resident in normal skin.

The sequencing template was cDNA reverse transcribed from extracted RNA. The assay was immunoSEQ multiplex PCR, and TCRdb's table has in-frame clones only and misses some. The table has about 97,000 clones, about 40% seen once; the top ten hold about 1.4%. The clonotype was recovered from a human donor with alopecia areata. The sample consisted of CD4+ T cells sorted from blood. The chain couples TRBV20-1 to TRBJ2-7; D is undetermined. The CDR3 region has the DNA TGCAGTGCTAGACCGACCTACGAGCAGTACTTC. Protein product: CSARPTYEQYF.